These 28 T cell receptor beta chains came from one sample sequenced in a study of OX40 agonist ivuxolimab in advanced cancers. Profiling relied on immunoSEQ multiplex PCR, and the TCRdb table lists in-frame clones only, not all of them. The profile covers 50,000 to 65,000 clones, with under 85% appearing a single time and around 4.3% taken by the ten largest. The sequencing here drew on CD4+ or CD8+ T cells sorted from blood, taken in a trial of the OX40 agonist ivuxolimab. Source of these receptors: an adult with an advanced solid tumor such as melanoma, head and neck, liver or kidney cancer.

The J gene is TRBJ2-5, the V gene TRBV6-5; TRBD2 might be the D (7 bases). V gave up 3 bases and J gave up 11 bases, with 22 bases separating them. This CDR3 spans 15 amino acids. Per the germline V gene, CDR1 is MNHEY and CDR2 is SVGAGI. The CDR3 DNA follows: TGTGCCAGCAGTTATGAACACAGGGAGGGGAGAGAGCAGTACTTC. Its translation: CASSYEHREGREQYF.

The V gene is TRBV19, the J gene TRBJ2-2, with 8 bases identical to TRBD2. V lost 6 bases, J lost 2 bases, and 5 bases stayed unmatched. There are 15 residues in the CDR3. Germline V gene sequence: CDR1 LNHDA, CDR2 SQIVND (reference sequence). Here the CDR3 DNA reads TGTGCCAGTAGCCGCGGACTAGCAAACACCGGGGAGCTGTTTTTT. It encodes CASSRGLANTGELFF.

The J gene is TRBJ2-1, the V gene TRBV5-1; 7 positions match TRBD2. The germline gives CDR1 SGHRS, CDR2 YFSETQ. V lost 0 bases, J lost 8 bases, and 17 bases stayed unmatched. The CDR3 is made up of 18 amino acids. The CDR3 loop is CASSLAPPGRGSTYEQFF. CDR3 DNA: TGCGCCAGCAGCTTGGCTCCCCCGGGGCGCGGGAGCACCTATGAGCAGTTCTTC.

DNA for the CDR3: TGTGCCAGCAGCTCACGGACGAACACTGAAGCTTTCTTT. Translating it yields CASSSRTNTEAFF. The gene calls are TRBV11-2 and TRBJ1-1; D call uncertain. Germline V lookup: CDR1 SGHAT, CDR2 FQNNGV. This CDR3 region has 13 residues. The V gene lost 4 bases and the J gene lost 1 base, with 7 bases spanning the gap. Drawing the rest from reference TRBV11-2 and TRBJ1-1, the complete variable domain is EAGVAQSPRYKIIEKRQSVAFWCNPISGHATLYWYQQILGQGPKLLIQFQNNGVVDDSQLPKDRFSAERLKGVDSTLKIQPAKLEDSAVYLCASSSRTNTEAFFGQGTRLTVV.

The rearrangement links TRBV5-1 to TRBJ1-1; D is undetermined. The CDR3 length is 14 residues. Germline CDR1 reads SGHRS; CDR2 reads YFSETQ. V lost 0 bases to trimming and J lost 5 bases, with 11 bases between them. The CDR3 loop reads CASSLEGGLTEAFF. CDR3 nucleotides: TGCGCCAGCAGCTTGGAGGGAGGGCTTACTGAAGCTTTCTTT. Together with reference TRBV5-1 and TRBJ1-1, the CDR3 gives the full variable domain: KAGVTQTPRYLIKTRGQQVTLSCSPISGHRSVSWYQQTPGQGLQFLFEYFSETQRNKGNFPGRFSGRQFSNSRSEMNVSTLELGDSALYLCASSLEGGLTEAFFGQGTRLTVV.

The chain recombines TRBV27 with TRBJ1-5; 8 nucleotides match TRBD1. CDR1 and CDR2 (germline): MNHEY, SMNVEV (reference sequence). The ends lost 7 bases at V and 0 bases at J; junction bases unmatched: 14. CDR3 length: 18 residues. CDR3 residues: CASKPDRGRGLSNQPQHF. The CDR3 bases are TGTGCCAGCAAGCCTGACAGGGGAAGGGGGCTTAGCAATCAGCCCCAGCATTTT.

This clone was counted a few times. The chain combines TRBV19 with TRBJ1-2; 8 nucleotides line up with TRBD1. Germline-derived CDR1 and CDR2 are LNHDA and SQIVND (reference sequence). The V segment lost 5 bases and the J segment 4 bases; nucleotides outside the gene matches: 9. The CDR3 runs 15 residues. Written as DNA, the CDR3 is TGTGCCAGTAGTGACCGTGGAACAGGGGGCTATGGCTACACCTTC. Translation: CASSDRGTGGYGYTF.

The chain recombines TRBV19 with TRBJ2-3; 9 positions match TRBD2. J gave up 5 bases and V 7 bases, and 7 bases lay outside the gene matches. The germline V gene encodes CDR1 LNHDA and CDR2 SQIVND (reference sequence). The CDR3 length is 14 residues. The CDR3 sequence is CASINSGSGDTQYF. The CDR3 DNA reads as TGTGCCAGTATTAATAGCGGGAGCGGAGATACGCAGTATTTT.

The chain combines TRBV7-2 with TRBJ1-1, with TRBD1 matching 7 bases. Germline V gene data show CDR1 as SGHTA and CDR2 as FQGNSA. The CDR3 length is 13 residues. Germline trimming cut 2 bases from V and 8 bases from J; bases unmatched to any gene: 5. The CDR3 protein is CASSLTGAREAFF. The CDR3 DNA follows: TGTGCCAGCAGCTTAACAGGGGCGAGGGAAGCTTTCTTT. The variable domain in full, with the rest retrieved from reference TRBV7-2 and TRBJ1-1, is GAGVSQSPSNKVTEKGKDVELRCDPISGHTALYWYRQSLGQGLEFLIYFQGNSAPDKSGLPSDRFSAERTGGSVSTLTIQRTQQEDSAVYLCASSLTGAREAFFGQGTRLTVV.

The rearrangement uses TRBV28 and TRBJ2-2; 9 bases fit TRBD2. Germline CDR1 MDHEN, CDR2 SYDVKM. The junction had 10 bases not matched to a gene; V was cut back by 7 bases and J by 4 bases. The CDR3 is made up of 16 amino acids. CDR3: CASNIGVAGATGELFF. DNA of the CDR3: TGTGCCAGCAATATCGGGGTAGCGGGGGCCACCGGGGAGCTGTTTTTT.

This clone has more than one count but fewer than ten. The J gene is TRBJ2-7, the V gene TRBV27; D not certain. The germline gives CDR1 MNHEY, CDR2 SMNVEV (reference sequence). The V end lost 6 bases, the J end lost 0 bases, and 15 bases lay between the germline ends. This CDR3 has 15 amino acids. In nucleotides, the CDR3 is TGTGCCAGCAGCCCTACAGTTGTTCTCTCCTACGAGCAGTACTTC. It codes for CASSPTVVLSYEQYF.

The chain links TRBV7-8 to TRBJ2-3; the D is unclear. Germline CDR1 and CDR2: SGHVS and FQNEAQ. This CDR3 comprises 15 residues. V lost 5 bases and J 7 bases, leaving 19 bases between the germline ends. CDR3 coding DNA: TGTGCCAGCAGCCCCTGGGCAGCAAGTACCAATACGCAGTATTTT. Residues: CASSPWAASTNTQYF.

The J gene is TRBJ1-1, the V gene TRBV6-5; D is unclear. The CDR3 spans 15 residues. Germline V gene lookup returns CDR1 MNHEY and CDR2 SVGAGI. V dropped 2 bases and J dropped 3 bases, with 13 bases sitting between them. The CDR3 nucleotides are TGTGCCAGCAGTTACGTGAGAGCCGGGGACACTGAAGCTTTCTTT. Protein product: CASSYVRAGDTEAFF.

The genes are TRBV28 and TRBJ1-1; a weak D match, TRBD1 (6 bases). Germline V gene lookup returns CDR1 MDHEN and CDR2 SYDVKM. The CDR3 has 12 residues. The V gene lost 6 bases and the J gene lost 7 bases, with 12 bases spanning the gap. The CDR3 is CASRITGFEAFF. CDR3 nucleotide sequence: TGTGCCAGCAGAATTACAGGGTTTGAAGCTTTCTTT.

V gene TRBV28 combines with J gene TRBJ1-4, with D possibly matching TRBD1 (6 bases). Germline-derived CDR1 and CDR2 are MDHEN and SYDVKM. Deletions cut 6 bases from V and 7 bases from J, with 15 bases between. This CDR3 contains 14 residues. The CDR3 sequence is CASRQQGGGEKLFF. CDR3 coding DNA: TGTGCCAGCAGACAACAGGGAGGGGGTGAAAAACTGTTTTTT. The variable domain in full, with the rest retrieved from reference TRBV28 and TRBJ1-4, is DVKVTQSSRYLVKRTGEKVFLECVQDMDHENMFWYRQDPGLGLRLIYFSYDVKMKEKGDIPEGYSVSREKKERFSLILESASTNQTSMYLCASRQQGGGEKLFFGSGTQLSVL.

The chain employs TRBV2 and TRBJ1-3; 10 bases are shared with TRBD1. The CDR3 spans 17 residues. V shed 5 bases and J 0 bases; nucleotides not matched to a gene: 7. Germline V CDR1 and CDR2: SNHLY, FYNNEI. The CDR3 DNA reads TGTGCCAGCAGTCGAAGGGGACAGGGGCCCTCTGGAAACACCATATATTTT. Amino acids: CASSRRGQGPSGNTIYF.

J is TRBJ1-1 and V is TRBV7-3; tentatively, D is TRBD1 (6 bases). This CDR3 contains 14 residues. The ends were cut back, 7 bases at V and 3 bases at J, with 15 bases in the middle. Germline assignment: CDR1 SGHTA and CDR2 FQGTGA. Written as DNA, the CDR3 is TGTGCCAGCAACTTCATGGGGGGCGACACTGAAGCTTTCTTT. This sequence encodes CASNFMGGDTEAFF.

This rearrangement joins TRBV28 to TRBJ1-4; D call uncertain. Trimming left V 10 bases short and J 10 bases short, with 10 bases between. The CDR3 length is 10 residues. Germline values: CDR1 MDHEN, CDR2 SYDVKM. Written as DNA, the CDR3 is TGTGCCAACCCCGAGGGAAAACTGTTTTTT. Residues: CANPEGKLFF.

The chain has TRBV5-4 and TRBJ2-5, with 9 positions matching TRBD1. The ends lost 4 bases at V and 3 bases at J; junction bases unmatched: 10. This CDR3 is 16 amino acids long. Germline CDR1 SGHNT, CDR2 YYREEE (reference sequence). The CDR3 sequence is CASSQDPRTGEETQYF. DNA for the CDR3: TGTGCCAGCAGCCAAGATCCCAGGACAGGGGAAGAGACCCAGTACTTC.

V is TRBV4-1 and J is TRBJ2-7; TRBD2 is a possible D gene (5 bases). Germline assignment: CDR1 MGHRA and CDR2 YSYEKL. V lost 4 bases and J 5 bases, leaving 15 bases between the germline ends. The CDR3 runs to 14 residues. The CDR3: CASSPRVARNEQYF. CDR3 sequence (DNA): TGCGCCAGCAGCCCGCGGGTAGCGAGAAACGAGCAGTACTTC.

This chain joins TRBV9 and TRBJ1-1; possibly TRBD1 for D (5 bases). Trimming pared 3 bases from V and 5 bases from J, leaving 11 bases between. Germline CDR1 reads SGDLS; CDR2 reads YYNGEE. This CDR3 is built from 13 residues. This CDR3 reads CASSASGRTEAFF. The DNA for the CDR3 is TGTGCCAGCAGCGCATCAGGGAGGACTGAAGCTTTCTTT. The variable domain in full, with the rest retrieved from reference TRBV9 and TRBJ1-1, is DSGVTQTPKHLITATGQRVTLRCSPRSGDLSVYWYQQSLDQGLQFLIQYYNGEERAKGNILERFSAQQFPDLHSELNLSSLELGDSALYFCASSASGRTEAFFGQGTRLTVV.

V is TRBV5-1 and J is TRBJ1-2; D is undetermined. Trimming removed 0 bases from V and 3 bases from J, with 9 bases in between. Per germline, CDR1 SGHRS and CDR2 YFSETQ. This CDR3 contains 14 residues. This CDR3 reads CASSLVGGDYGYTF. In DNA form, the CDR3 reads TGCGCCAGCAGCTTGGTGGGCGGTGACTATGGCTACACCTTC.

The gene calls are TRBV7-6 and TRBJ1-1; D perhaps matches TRBD1 (5 bases). Germline loops: CDR1 SGHVS, CDR2 FNYEAQ. Trimming took 3 bases from V and 11 from J, leaving 10 bases between them. The CDR3 is made up of 11 amino acids. The CDR3 coding sequence is TGTGCCAGCAGCTTTGACAGTGAGGCTTTCTTT. Translated, it gives CASSFDSEAFF.

The rearrangement joins TRBV7-9 to TRBJ1-1; D is unclear. CDR3 length: 13 residues. Germline lookup yields CDR1 SEHNR and CDR2 FQNEAQ (reference sequence). The V end lost 4 bases, the J end lost 4 bases, and 10 bases lay between the germline ends. CDR3 DNA sequence: TGTGCCAGCAGCTCACTCTGGTCCACTGAAGCTTTCTTT. Amino acids: CASSSLWSTEAFF.

The gene calls are TRBV19 and TRBJ1-5; D may be TRBD1 (5 bases). The CDR3 has 18 residues. Trimming removed 1 base from V and 4 bases from J, with 20 bases in between. Looked up from germline, CDR1 is LNHDA and CDR2 is SQIVND (reference sequence). The DNA of the CDR3 is TGTGCCAGTAGTATAGTGCCCCCCTTCCGGGACGGGAATCAGCCCCAGCATTTT. It translates to CASSIVPPFRDGNQPQHF. Full variable domain (missing parts from reference TRBV19 and TRBJ1-5): DGGITQSPKYLFRKEGQNVTLSCEQNLNHDAMYWYRQDPGQGLRLIYYSQIVNDFQKGDIAEGYSVSREKKESFPLTVTSAQKNPTAFYLCASSIVPPFRDGNQPQHFGDGTRLSIL.

The rearrangement joins TRBV29-1 to TRBJ2-7; 9 nucleotides match TRBD1. Germline CDR1 SQVTM, CDR2 ANQGSEA. The CDR3 runs 14 residues. V gave up 2 bases and J gave up 7 bases; unmatched junction bases: 9. In nucleotides, the CDR3 is TGCAGCGTTGAACTGGGACAGGGTTCTGAAGAGCAGTACTTC. It specifies CSVELGQGSEEQYF.

J is TRBJ2-7 and V is TRBV11-2; 8 bases match TRBD2. V trimming: 1 base; J trimming: 7 bases; junction bases outside the gene matches: 9. The CDR3 loop spans 15 amino acids. CDR1 is SGHAT, CDR2 FQNNGV, per germline. CDR3 in DNA: TGTGCCAGCAGCTTAGCAGCGGGGGACCTCCGGGAGCAGTACTTC. Residues: CASSLAAGDLREQYF.

This clone came up a few times. The J gene is TRBJ1-2, the V gene TRBV9; D perhaps matches TRBD1 (6 bases). V lost 3 bases and J 7 bases, leaving 22 bases between the germline ends. The CDR3 is 16 residues long. Germline values: CDR1 SGDLS, CDR2 YYNGEE. CDR3 coding DNA: TGTGCCAGCAGCGCCCCCCAAACAGGGACCTTAAGTGGCTACACCTTC. Residues: CASSAPQTGTLSGYTF.